This T cell receptor (beta chain) was documented in a study of CXCR3-negative and CXCR3-positive naive CD8 T cells. 5' RACE with UMI labels generated the TRB cDNA libraries. TCRdb derives one entry per CDR3 protein from the 5' RACE reads, leaving out DNA. The sample's table shows 38,000 or so distinct CDR3 sequences. About this clonotype: What it recognizes is unknown.

The CDR3 contains 14 residues. Germline assignment: CDR1 LGHNA and CDR2 YSLEER. Study results and limitations: Partially decreased CXCR3 expression was recorded after cryopreservation, and fresh PBMCs were used in most assays.

The rearrangement joins TRBV4-3 to TRBJ2-7. The TCR comes from a human donor in good health. Some clones in this sample may be carry-over from other donors' samples. Sequencing was performed on memory CD8+ T cells from blood. CDR3 region: CASSQVLERPEQYF.